The 10 T cell receptor beta chains below come from one sample, sequenced in a study of blood T cell repertoires in COVID-19. Clones were read by immunoSEQ multiplex PCR, and TCRdb kept only the in-frame ones, dropping some. This sample carries 95,000 to 150,000 clones, roughly 90% of them seen once, and the ten largest clones take about 1.9%. Sequencing was done on a sample of peripheral blood. These receptors were collected from a man in his fifties with COVID-19, enrolled during active disease.

V usage is TRBV5-1 and J usage is TRBJ2-3; TRBD2 matches 8 bases. Germline V gene sequence: CDR1 SGHRS, CDR2 YFSETQ. The CDR3 spans 16 residues. Trimming cost V 0 bases and J 4 bases; bases outside gene matches: 7. CDR3 bases: TGCGCCAGCAGCTTGGTGAGCGGGAGTGTAGCAGATACGCAGTATTTT. The encoded protein is CASSLVSGSVADTQYF.

This chain connects TRBV7-8 to TRBJ1-5; 11 positions match TRBD1. The length of the CDR3 is 15 residues. V shed 6 bases and J 7 bases; nucleotides not matched to a gene: 8. Per germline, CDR1 SGHVS and CDR2 FQNEAQ. CDR3 amino acids: CASSWDRGIGQPQHF. The CDR3 nucleotides read TGTGCCAGCAGTTGGGACAGGGGGATCGGACAGCCCCAGCATTTT.

The V gene is TRBV28, the J gene TRBJ1-5, with D perhaps TRBD1 (5 bases). V was trimmed by 7 bases and J by 2 bases, leaving 12 bases between them. This CDR3 is 14 amino acids long. CDR1 and CDR2 (germline): MDHEN, SYDVKM. The CDR3, as DNA: TGTGCCAGCACCACAGGTACCCGCAATCAGCCCCAGCATTTT. Amino acid sequence: CASTTGTRNQPQHF.

The CDR3 DNA is TGCGCCAGCAGCCCCCTGACTAGCGGGAGTAGGGCAGATACGCAGTATTTT. Its protein product is CASSPLTSGSRADTQYF. This chain links TRBV4-1 with TRBJ2-3; 12 bases align to TRBD2. J gave up 4 bases and V 4 bases, and 9 bases lay outside the gene matches. Germline loops: CDR1 MGHRA, CDR2 YSYEKL. CDR3 length: 17 amino acids.

This chain joins TRBV19 and TRBJ1-5, with TRBD1 matching 7 bases. CDR3 length: 12 residues. J was trimmed by 5 bases and V by 7 bases; bases with no gene match: 2. Germline lookup yields CDR1 LNHDA and CDR2 SQIVND (reference sequence). The CDR3 DNA is TGTGCCAGTAAAACAGGGGATCAGCCCCAGCATTTT. It is translated as CASKTGDQPQHF.

The chain has TRBV14 and TRBJ2-3, with TRBD2 identical over 9 bases. With V trimmed by 0 bases and J by 3 bases, 4 bases remained unmatched. Germline values: CDR1 SGHDN, CDR2 FVKESK. This CDR3 comprises 16 residues. The CDR3 coding sequence is TGTGCCAGCAGCCAAGATCTAGCGGGGATTACAGATACGCAGTATTTT. As protein: CASSQDLAGITDTQYF.

On this clone itself: One junction end disagrees with the germline gene, perhaps due to a read error. The rearrangement joins TRBV6-1 to TRBJ2-7; 8 nucleotides agree with TRBD2. The CDR3 totals 14 residues. Per the germline V gene, CDR1 is MNHNS and CDR2 is SASEGT. The CDR3 protein is CASSKAGAQYEQYF. DNA for the CDR3: TGTGCCAGCAGTAAAGCGGGAGCTCAATACGAGCAGTACTTC.

The rearrangement uses TRBV5-1 and TRBJ2-5; weak D call: TRBD2 (6 bases). CDR1 and CDR2 from the germline V gene are SGHRS and YFSETQ. Trimming removed 4 bases at V and 4 bases at J, with 11 bases between. CDR3 length equals 13 residues. The chain's CDR3 is CASSPGGVETQYF. As DNA, the CDR3 is TGCGCCAGCAGCCCCGGAGGGGTAGAGACCCAGTACTTC.

This clone was found once. The V call is TRBV9, the J call TRBJ2-1, with 10 bases fitting TRBD2. The germline gives CDR1 SGDLS, CDR2 YYNGEE. CDR3 length: 15 amino acids. V shed 4 bases, J shed 6 bases, and the junction held 7 bases outside the gene matches. The CDR3 spells CASSTLAGDLNEQFF. The CDR3 DNA follows: TGTGCCAGCAGCACTCTAGCGGGAGATCTCAATGAGCAGTTCTTC.

This rearrangement joins TRBV19 to TRBJ2-5; maybe TRBD1 (6 bases). There are 15 residues in the CDR3. The V end lost 4 bases, the J end lost 4 bases, and 16 bases lay between the germline ends. Germline CDR1 LNHDA, CDR2 SQIVND (reference sequence). The DNA of the CDR3 is TGTGCCAGTAGTACCGGGACAACAATGGGAGAGACCCAGTACTTC. Its protein product is CASSTGTTMGETQYF.